The present T cell receptor (beta chain) was sequenced within a study of glioma-infiltrating T cells after dendritic cell vaccination. As for the study in general: Autologous tumor lysate was loaded overnight onto monocyte-derived dendritic cells grown seven days with IL-4 and GM-CSF.

Repertoires were generated with immunoSEQ multiplex PCR, while TCRdb's copy carries only in-frame clones and drops some. The sample includes some 58,000 clones, about 84% of them seen just once. Time point indicated: after dendritic cell vaccination, including at tumor progression/relapse. The input for sequencing was blood, taken after dendritic cell vaccination. The origin of this receptor is a human donor with glioblastoma.

The CDR3: CASSLVAGGSADTQYF. In DNA, the CDR3 is TGCGCCAGCAGCTTGGTTGCGGGGGGGAGCGCAGATACGCAGTATTTT. V and J are TRBV5-1 and TRBJ2-3, with 9 bases lining up with TRBD2. The V and J ends lost 0 bases and 4 bases, in that order; junction bases with no gene match: 6. Germline V lookup: CDR1 SGHRS, CDR2 YFSETQ. The CDR3 extends over 16 amino acids.